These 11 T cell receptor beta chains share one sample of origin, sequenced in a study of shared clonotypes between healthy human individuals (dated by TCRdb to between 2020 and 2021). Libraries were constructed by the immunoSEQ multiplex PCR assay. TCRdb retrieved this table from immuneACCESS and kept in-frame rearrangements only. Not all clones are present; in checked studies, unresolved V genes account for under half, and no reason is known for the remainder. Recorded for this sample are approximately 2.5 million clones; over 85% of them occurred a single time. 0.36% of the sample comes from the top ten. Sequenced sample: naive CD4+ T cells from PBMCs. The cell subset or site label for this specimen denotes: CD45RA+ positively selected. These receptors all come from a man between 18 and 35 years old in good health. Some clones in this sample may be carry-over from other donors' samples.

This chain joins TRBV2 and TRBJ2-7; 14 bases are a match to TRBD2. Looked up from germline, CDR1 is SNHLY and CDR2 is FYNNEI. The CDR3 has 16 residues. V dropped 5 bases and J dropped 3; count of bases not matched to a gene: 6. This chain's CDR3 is CASSPPGLAGDYEQYF. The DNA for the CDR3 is TGTGCCAGCAGTCCCCCGGGACTAGCGGGGGACTACGAGCAGTACTTC.

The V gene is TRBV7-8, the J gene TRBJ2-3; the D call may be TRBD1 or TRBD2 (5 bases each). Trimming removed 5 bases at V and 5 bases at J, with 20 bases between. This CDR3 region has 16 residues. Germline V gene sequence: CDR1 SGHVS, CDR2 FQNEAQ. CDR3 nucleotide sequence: TGTGCCAGCAGCGGACACGGGACCCACCCCCGAGATACGCAGTATTTT. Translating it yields CASSGHGTHPRDTQYF.

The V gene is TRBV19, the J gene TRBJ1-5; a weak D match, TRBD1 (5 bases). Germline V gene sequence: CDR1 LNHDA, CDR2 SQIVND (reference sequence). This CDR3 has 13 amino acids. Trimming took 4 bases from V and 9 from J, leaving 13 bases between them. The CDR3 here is CASSTDRIRPQHF. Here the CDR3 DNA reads TGTGCCAGTAGTACCGACAGAATCCGGCCCCAGCATTTT.

This CDR3 is CASSSAGQGNNEQFF. CDR3 coding DNA: TGCGCCAGCAGCTCAGCGGGACAGGGGAACAATGAGCAGTTCTTC. The rearrangement links TRBV5-1 to TRBJ2-1; 10 positions match TRBD1. The CDR3 is made up of 15 amino acids. Germline V gene lookup returns CDR1 SGHRS and CDR2 YFSETQ. J was trimmed by 5 bases and V by 3 bases; bases with no gene match: 5.

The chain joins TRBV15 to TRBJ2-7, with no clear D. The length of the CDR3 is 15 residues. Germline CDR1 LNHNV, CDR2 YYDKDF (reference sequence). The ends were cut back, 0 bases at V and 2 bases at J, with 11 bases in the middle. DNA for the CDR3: TGTGCCACCAGCAGAGAGGCGACAACCCCCTACGAGCAGTACTTC. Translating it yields CATSREATTPYEQYF.

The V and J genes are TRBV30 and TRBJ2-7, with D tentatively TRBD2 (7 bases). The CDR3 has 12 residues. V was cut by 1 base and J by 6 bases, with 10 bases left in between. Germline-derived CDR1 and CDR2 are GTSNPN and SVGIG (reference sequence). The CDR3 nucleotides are TGTGCCTGGAGTGGGAGGGGGGGCGAGCAGTACTTC. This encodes CAWSGRGGEQYF.

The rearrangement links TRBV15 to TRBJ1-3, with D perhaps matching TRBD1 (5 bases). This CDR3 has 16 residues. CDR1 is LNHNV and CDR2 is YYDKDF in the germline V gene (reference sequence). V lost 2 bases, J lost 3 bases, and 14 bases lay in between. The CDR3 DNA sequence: TGTGCCACCAGCAGAATCCAGGGAACAGGTGGAAACACCATATATTTT. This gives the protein CATSRIQGTGGNTIYF.

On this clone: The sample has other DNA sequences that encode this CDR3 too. CDR3 nucleotide sequence: TGCAGCGTTGCCAGCGGAGGCTCCTACAATGAGCAGTTCTTC. It is translated as CSVASGGSYNEQFF. The chain is built from TRBV29-1 and TRBJ2-1; possibly TRBD2 for D (5 bases). The CDR3 covers 14 residues. Per the germline V gene, CDR1 is SQVTM and CDR2 is ANQGSEA. The V end was cut by 4 bases, the J end by 0 bases, with 10 bases between.

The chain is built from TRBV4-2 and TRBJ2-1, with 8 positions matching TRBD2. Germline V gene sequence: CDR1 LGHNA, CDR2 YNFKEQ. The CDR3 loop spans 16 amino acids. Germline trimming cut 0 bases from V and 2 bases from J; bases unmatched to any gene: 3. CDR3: CASSQDTAGAYNEQFF. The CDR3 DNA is TGTGCCAGCAGCCAAGATACAGCGGGGGCCTACAATGAGCAGTTCTTC.

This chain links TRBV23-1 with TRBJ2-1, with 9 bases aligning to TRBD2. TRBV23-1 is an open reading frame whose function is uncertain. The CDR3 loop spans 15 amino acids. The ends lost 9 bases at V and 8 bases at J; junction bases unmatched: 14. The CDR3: CASLAALAGNHEQFF. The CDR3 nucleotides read TGCGCCAGTCTTGCGGCCCTAGCGGGAAATCATGAGCAGTTCTTC.

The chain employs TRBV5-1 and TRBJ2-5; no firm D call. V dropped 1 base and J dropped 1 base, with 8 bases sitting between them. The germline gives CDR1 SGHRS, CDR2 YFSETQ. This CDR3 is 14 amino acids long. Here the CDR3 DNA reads TGCGCCAGCAGCTTGATGGACGGCCAAGAGACCCAGTACTTC. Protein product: CASSLMDGQETQYF.